These 21 T cell receptor beta chains share one sample of origin, sequenced in a study of breast tumors, draining lymph nodes, adjacent tissues. Axillary draining lymph nodes of breast cancer patients supplied the node samples. In TCRdb, the multiplex PCR reads were re-called with MiXCR into one record per CDR3 protein. The sample includes under 250,000 distinct CDR3 sequences, around 32% of them seen just once. The material sequenced was axillary lymph node tissue. The receptors were gathered from a female donor with breast cancer. Some clones in this sample may be carry-over from other donors' samples.

The chain carries TRBV15 and TRBJ2-5; the D gene is possibly TRBD2 (6 bases). The ends were cut back, 0 bases at V and 5 bases at J, with 25 bases in the middle. The length of the CDR3 is 19 residues. Germline values: CDR1 LNHNV, CDR2 YYDKDF (reference sequence). The CDR3 region is CATSRDFRFSSGGGETQYF. Written as DNA, the CDR3 is TGTGCCACCAGCAGAGATTTCAGGTTTAGTAGCGGAGGAGGGGAGACCCAGTACTTC.

Only a few counts were recorded for this clonotype. V gene TRBV6-1 combines with J gene TRBJ2-1; D is unresolved. The V end lost 8 bases, the J end lost 4 bases, and 15 bases lay between the germline ends. The CDR3 is 14 residues long. Germline assignment: CDR1 MNHNS and CDR2 SASEGT. The CDR3 region is CASRPGLPYNEQFF. CDR3 bases: TGTGCCAGCCGCCCGGGTCTTCCTTACAATGAGCAGTTCTTC.

This clonotype was observed many times. V gene TRBV19 combines with J gene TRBJ2-3, with 11 bases aligning to TRBD1. Germline-derived CDR1 and CDR2 are LNHDA and SQIVND (reference sequence). V shed 8 bases, J shed 7 bases, and the junction held 8 bases outside the gene matches. The CDR3 is made up of 14 amino acids. For the CDR3, the DNA is TGTGCCAGTGGATGGACAGGGGGCGTAAATACGCAGTATTTT. It is translated as CASGWTGGVNTQYF.

This clonotype was counted many times. CDR3: CASSLTGTGGYTF. The CDR3 bases are TGTGCCAGCAGCTTAACCGGGACCGGGGGCTACACCTTC. V and J are TRBV7-9 and TRBJ1-2; D is perhaps TRBD1 (5 bases). This CDR3 has 13 residues. Per germline, CDR1 SEHNR and CDR2 FQNEAQ (reference sequence). The V and J ends lost 2 bases and 8 bases respectively, with 12 bases between them.

There are many counts of this clonotype. The V gene is TRBV4-3, the J gene TRBJ2-2, with 9 bases lining up with TRBD1. The V gene end was trimmed by 4 bases and the J gene end by 3 bases; junction bases not matched to a gene: 3. CDR1 and CDR2 (germline): LGHNA, YSLEER. The CDR3 runs 15 residues. Here the CDR3 reads CASSRRTGDTGELFF. The CDR3 region has the DNA TGCGCCAGCAGCCGCCGGACAGGGGACACCGGGGAGCTGTTTTTT.

About this clonotype: Because the CDR3's place on the DNA is in doubt, the DNA is left out and the CDR3 is given as listed by TCRdb. The gene calls are TRBV2 and TRBJ1-4; the table gives TRBD1 as D, unverified against the DNA. The CDR3 sequence runs 19 residues, both termini included. Germline-derived CDR1 and CDR2 are SNHLY and FYNNEI. CDR3 sequence: CASSVNEQFFGPGNEKLFF.

To note about this clonotype: The conserved phenylalanine or tryptophan is not found at the CDR3 terminus, so this likely reflects a read error. The V and J genes are TRBV19 and TRBJ2-4, with D tentatively TRBD1 or TRBD2 (5 bases each). This CDR3 is 16 amino acids long. Trimming left V 3 bases short and J 6 bases short, with 18 bases between. CDR1 LNHDA and CDR2 SQIVND come from the germline V gene (reference sequence). CDR3 nucleotide sequence: TGTGCCAGTAGTATCGGGCGTCGGGGTAGGGGAAACATTCAGTACTCC. Amino acid sequence: CASSIGRRGRGNIQYS.

About this clonotype: A read error may explain this, as a much larger clone is one base away. The chain carries TRBV5-4 and TRBJ2-7; 9 positions match TRBD2. V was clipped by 7 bases and J by 6 bases; unmatched bases: 11. This CDR3 contains 14 residues. Germline CDR1 and CDR2: SGHNT and YYREEE (reference sequence). The DNA of the CDR3 is TGTGCCAGCCGATTAGCGGGAGCACGGGGCGAGCAGTACTTC. Protein product: CASRLAGARGEQYF.

This clonotype was seen at least ten times. The chain links TRBV7-6 to TRBJ2-1; D tentatively reads TRBD1 or TRBD2 (5 bases each). The CDR3 length is 14 residues. Trimming removed 1 base from V and 16 bases from J, with 20 bases in between. The germline V gene has CDR1 SGHVS and CDR2 FNYEAQ. Here the CDR3 reads CASSLGGPGTVQFF. CDR3 DNA sequence: TGTGCCAGCAGCTTAGGAGGCCCAGGGACCGTTCAATTCTTC.

In this sample, this clonotype turned up many times. This chain connects TRBV12-3 or TRBV12-4 to TRBJ2-1; TRBD2 is a possible D gene (5 bases). V lost 6 bases and J lost 12, with 18 bases in between. The CDR3 runs 13 residues. CDR3 sequence reads: CASSYTRGSVQFF. The CDR3 DNA is TGTGCCAGCAGCTACACCCGGGGTAGCGTGCAGTTCTTC.

This rearrangement joins TRBV7-8 to TRBJ1-2, with 8 bases lining up with TRBD1. Germline lookup yields CDR1 SGHVS and CDR2 FQNEAQ. V lost 4 bases, J lost 8 bases, and 3 bases stayed unmatched. The CDR3 extends over 12 amino acids. For the CDR3, the DNA is TGTGCCAGCAGCTACGGACAGGGAGGCTACACCTTC. Its translation: CASSYGQGGYTF. Combining the CDR3 with reference TRBV7-8 and TRBJ1-2 gives the whole variable domain GAGVSQSPRYKVAKRGQDVALRCDPISGHVSLFWYQQALGQGPEFLTYFQNEAQLDKSGLPSDRFFAERPEGSVSTLKIQRTQQEDSAVYLCASSYGQGGYTFGSGTRLTVV.

The chain has TRBV12-3 or TRBV12-4 and TRBJ1-1, with D tentatively TRBD1 (5 bases). This CDR3 spans 13 amino acids. Deletions cut 4 bases from V and 11 bases from J, with 17 bases between. The CDR3 DNA follows: TGTGCCAGCAGTTACTCGGGACCCGGTGGGGCTTTCTTT. This sequence encodes CASSYSGPGGAFF.

In this sample, this clonotype turned up many times. The chain employs TRBV4-1 and TRBJ2-6, with D hard to call. Germline V gives CDR1 MGHRA, CDR2 YSYEKL. V was pared by 2 bases and J by 11 bases, with 13 bases between. The CDR3 is made up of 14 amino acids. The CDR3 DNA sequence: TGCGCCAGCAGCCAATATCACAGAAACGACGTCCTGACTTTC. As protein: CASSQYHRNDVLTF.

For this clonotype: It may be a read error: a sequence one base away is much more abundant. The chain combines TRBV5-1 with TRBJ2-1; D is possibly TRBD1 (6 bases). V shed 4 bases and J shed 0 bases, with 11 bases lying between them. There are 15 residues in the CDR3. From germline, CDR1 is SGHRS and CDR2 YFSETQ. The CDR3 sequence is CASSTRDNSYNEQFF. CDR3 nucleotides: TGCGCCAGCAGCACCCGGGACAACTCCTACAATGAGCAGTTCTTC.

As regards this clonotype: Germline is not matched at one junction end, which may reflect a read error. This chain links TRBV6-5 with TRBJ1-4; D unclear. This CDR3 has 15 amino acids. In germline, CDR1 is MNHEY, CDR2 SVGAGI. The chain's CDR3 is CASSSLTATNEKLLF. The CDR3 DNA follows: TGTGCCAGCAGTTCCCTGACGGCAACGAATGAAAAACTGCTTTTT.

This clonotype came up many times. The chain joins TRBV20-1 to TRBJ2-3; 9 positions match TRBD2. From germline, CDR1 is DFQATT and CDR2 SNEGSKA (reference sequence). The junction had 14 bases not matched to a gene; V was cut back by 6 bases and J by 1 base. The CDR3 sequence is 17 residues long. The CDR3 nucleotides read TGCAGTGCCGCCCCGATAGCGGGAGCGGGCGGCACAGATACGCAGTATTTT. Translating gives CSAAPIAGAGGTDTQYF.

The table lists this clonotype with many counts. A clone one base away is much larger, so this may be a read error. The chain employs TRBV20-1 and TRBJ2-1; D possibly corresponds to TRBD2 (6 bases). Germline V gene data show CDR1 as DFQATT and CDR2 as SNEGSKA (reference sequence). The CDR3 loop spans 13 amino acids. V shed 7 bases and J shed 5 bases, with 15 bases lying between them. CDR3 DNA: TGCAGTGGGAGGGGTCCTGGCCACAATGAGCAGTTCTTC. Its protein product is CSGRGPGHNEQFF.

Points on this clonotype: At one boundary the junction diverges from the germline segment, which might be a read error. The CDR3 coding sequence is TGTGCCGGCAGTTCCGACAGTCTCTATGGCTACACCTTC. It codes for CAGSSDSLYGYTF. The V and J genes are TRBV6-6 and TRBJ1-2, with D tentatively TRBD1 (5 bases). The CDR3 is 13 residues long. CDR1 is MNHNY, CDR2 SVGAGI, per germline (reference sequence).

This chain links TRBV19 with TRBJ1-1; 10 positions agree with TRBD1. The CDR3 extends over 15 amino acids. V lost 5 bases, J lost 2 bases, and 5 bases stayed unmatched. Looked up from germline, CDR1 is LNHDA and CDR2 is SQIVND (reference sequence). The DNA of the CDR3 is TGTGCCAGTAGTGCTCGGGACAGGGGAAACACTGAAGCTTTCTTT. Protein product: CASSARDRGNTEAFF.

This clonotype was observed at least ten times. At one of its ends the junction is not consistent with the germline gene, which may arise from a read error. This chain connects TRBV7-7 to TRBJ2-2; 8 bases align to TRBD2. Germline CDR1 is SSHAT and CDR2 is FNYEAQ (reference sequence). The CDR3 spans 15 residues. The CDR3 DNA follows: TGTGCTAGCAGCCCACGAGCGGGAGCCACCGGGGAGCTGTTTTTT. Protein: CASSPRAGATGELFF.

This clonotype appeared many times. The chain couples TRBV11-3 to TRBJ2-7, with D hard to call. The CDR3 is made up of 14 amino acids. V lost 1 base, J lost 5 bases, and 12 bases lay in between. Germline values: CDR1 SGHNT, CDR2 YENEEA. The CDR3 nucleotides are TGTGCCAGCAGCTTAGTGTCTAGAGTCCACGAGCAGTACTTC. Translation gives CASSLVSRVHEQYF. Based on the CDR3 plus reference TRBV11-3 and TRBJ2-7, the full variable domain is EAGVVQSPRYKIIEKKQPVAFWCNPISGHNTLYWYLQNLGQGPELLIRYENEEAVDDSQLPKDRFSAERLKGVDSTLKIQPAELGDSAVYLCASSLVSRVHEQYFGPGTRLTVT.